Below, one T cell receptor (beta chain) is given with its context. Its specific antigen is unknown. Per-base qualities were not stored, and no clone one base away is much larger. The data were taken from a study of OX40 agonist ivuxolimab in advanced cancers. About the investigation overall: Ivuxolimab was an agonistic, fully human IgG2 monoclonal antibody directed against OX40 (CD134), a costimulatory receptor. Among the roughly 50 dose-escalation patients, about 19 had hepatocellular carcinoma, roughly 15 melanoma, 9 renal cell carcinoma and 9 head and neck cancer. In the dose-escalation cohort, approximately 82% of patients were male, and the mean age was around 60 years, with a range of roughly 23 to 85. Patients were allowed to have had prior anti-PD-1, anti-PD-L1 or anti-CTLA-4 therapy, and approximately 41% of the dose-escalation patients had previously received checkpoint inhibitors. Partial responses occurred in three dose-escalation patients: two with cutaneous melanoma and one with hepatocellular carcinoma. The paper describes the monotherapy dose-escalation part (N of about 52 patients) of the phase I trial of ivuxolimab. Intravenous ivuxolimab was administered to patients every 2 weeks at six dose levels: 0.01, 0.1, 0.3, 1.5, 3 and 10 mg/kg. The purpose of peripheral TCRbeta sequencing was to test whether ivuxolimab changed TCR sequence diversity and led to clonal T-cell expansion. Broad study findings and their caveats: At doses from 0.1 to 3.0 mg/kg, clonal expansion was seen in both CD4+ and CD8+ blood T cells between baseline and week 6. The antigen specificity of the clonally expanded peripheral T cells was not determined. Partial responders in the 0.1-3.0 mg/kg groups had among the lowest normalized peripheral clonal expansion, especially among CD8+ T cells. Low levels of normalized T-cell clonal expansion were also seen in some patients who did not respond. After ivuxolimab, more expanded clones were found on average in CD8+ T cells than in CD4+ T cells.

To sequence the TCRbeta CDR3 region, genomic DNA was isolated from the sorted cells. The immunoSEQ Assay was used for sequencing of TCRbeta CDR3 regions. TCRdb took this table from immuneACCESS and kept in-frame rearrangements with V and J called. Such tables lack part of the clones; where checked against another copy, unresolved V genes explain under half of the gap, and the rest is unexplained. The sample profile shows approximately 82,000 clones; 83% of them were found once. The top ten clones comprise about 0.8% of the sample. Deletion took 6 bases off V and 7 bases off J, with a span of 16 bases between the germline ends. The CDR3 contains 15 residues, cysteine and phenylalanine counted. The CDR3 DNA has 45 bases and is translated from base 1. Sequences ENHRY (CDR1) and SYGVKD (CDR2) are obtained from the germline V gene. Patients with autoimmune disease history or receiving systemic immunosuppression were excluded from the trial. Peripheral blood for TCR sequencing was collected from all dose cohorts at baseline, on cycle 4 day 1, and on cycle 7 day 1. The samples were drawn from a first-in-human, open-label, multicenter phase I dose-escalation trial of ivuxolimab. The trial enrolled adults with locally advanced or metastatic head and neck squamous cell, hepatocellular, melanoma or renal cell carcinoma. CD4+ and CD8+ T cells were sorted separately from peripheral blood before TCR sequencing.

This TCR came from an adult with an advanced solid tumor such as melanoma, head and neck, liver or kidney cancer. Recombination joined TRBV10-3 with TRBJ1-6; perhaps TRBD1 is the D gene, with 5 bases matching. Specimen: CD4+ or CD8+ T cells sorted from blood, collected in a trial of the OX40 agonist ivuxolimab. The nucleotide sequence is TGTGCCATCAGCGGGGCAGCAGAGGGCAATTCACCCCTCCACTTT. It encodes CAISGAAEGNSPLHF.